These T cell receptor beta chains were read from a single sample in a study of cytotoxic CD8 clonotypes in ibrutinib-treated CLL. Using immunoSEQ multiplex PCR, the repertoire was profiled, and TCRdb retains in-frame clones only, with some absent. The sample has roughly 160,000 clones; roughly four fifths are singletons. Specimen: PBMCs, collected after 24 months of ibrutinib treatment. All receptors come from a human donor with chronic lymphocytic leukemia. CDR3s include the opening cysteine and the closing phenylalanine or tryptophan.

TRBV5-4	CASSLAKASGSYEQYF
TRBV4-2	CASSQEAGGFSYEQYF
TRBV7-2	CASSFSLAGGRLEQYF
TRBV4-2	CASSQGGGGDTQYF
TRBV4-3	CASSLGLAAYEQFF
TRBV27	CASSLGVGQTYGYTF
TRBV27	CASSLSMRFGRGENNEQFF
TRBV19	CASSTQGAGTEAFF
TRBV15	CATSRDRGLQGTQYF
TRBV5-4	CASSHGQNGGNSPLHF
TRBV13	CASSRLADFSYNEQFF
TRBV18	CASSPRMGSTDTQYF
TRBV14	CASSPRFSGEFGEKLFF
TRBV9	CASSVVGGATDTQYF
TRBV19	CASLSAESSNQPQHF
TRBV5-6	CASSIPNREVTEAFF
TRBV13	CASSSWRATNEKLFF
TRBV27	CASRGYSEAFF
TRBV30	CAWRYTGELFF
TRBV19	CASSLQPNQPQHF
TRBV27	CASSKLDEKLFF
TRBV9	CASSVGGSTDRLYGYTF
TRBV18	CASSPERLSHSGNTIYF
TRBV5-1	CASSLVVGSTQYF
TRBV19	CASSIGGGSYNEQFF
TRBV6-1	CASRSGSTGNTIYF
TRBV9	CASSVRDRDNTEAFF
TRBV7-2	CASTTRNEQFF
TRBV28	CASSYPGQANTEAFF
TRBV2	CASRRTGASGELFF
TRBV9	CASSARDSSYNEQFF
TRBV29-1	CSVESNYGYTF
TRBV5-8	CASSLRGVPYNEQFF
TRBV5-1	CASSSGQSNYEQYF
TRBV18	CASSSGTAGNTIYF
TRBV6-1	CASSEADSFGNTIYF
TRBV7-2	CASSRSRDSQASGYGYTF